Listed below are T cell receptor beta chains from one sample, sequenced in a study of T cells in Graves' hyperthyroidism and ophthalmopathy. A single record per CDR3 protein comes from TCRdb applying MiXCR to the multiplex PCR reads. The profile shows 250,000 or so distinct CDR3 sequences, approximately 14% of them singletons. The specimen was blood. Receptor source: a woman between 45 and 60 years old with Graves' hyperthyroidism that later progressed to Graves' ophthalmopathy. Each CDR3 is given with its conserved first and last residue. A D gene is named only where the DNA matches it firmly. A clone size is listed for some rows: how often the clone was seen (once, few, many), or a class if it is expanded.

size: many; D: -; J: TRBJ1-1; V: TRBV5-1; DNA: TGCGCCAGCAGCTTGGGAGTACCGGGGATAACTGAAGCTTTCTTT; CDR3: CASSLGVPGITEAFF
size: many; D: TRBD2; J: TRBJ2-3; V: TRBV20-1; DNA: TGCAGTATGGAGGGGACTAGCGGAGATACGCAGTATTTT; CDR3: CSMEGTSGDTQYF
size: few; D: -; J: TRBJ2-6; V: TRBV6-5; DNA: TGTGCCAGCAGTTACAAGTACATCGCCAACGTCCTGACTTTC; CDR3: CASSYKYIANVLTF
size: many; D: -; J: TRBJ1-5; V: TRBV6-1; DNA: TGTGCCACCTATTCAGGGGTGGATGGCAATCAGCCCCAGCATTTT; CDR3: CATYSGVDGNQPQHF
size: -; D: TRBD2; J: TRBJ2-2; V: TRBV30; DNA: TGTGCCTGGAGTGTGCTAGCGGGCAAGTGGACCGGGGAGCTGTTTTTT; CDR3: CAWSVLAGKWTGELFF
size: -; D: TRBD2; J: TRBJ2-7; V: TRBV4-1; DNA: TGCGCCAGCAGCCAGCTCGGGACTAGCGGACCATACGAGCAGTACTTC; CDR3: CASSQLGTSGPYEQYF
size: -; D: TRBD1; J: TRBJ1-2; V: TRBV5-4; DNA: TGTGCCAGCAGCCCGAGACAGGGAGTCTATGGCTACACCTTC; CDR3: CASSPRQGVYGYTF
size: many; D: -; J: TRBJ1-6; V: TRBV5-5; DNA: TGTGCCAGCAGCTTGTGGGACCTGAAGCCACCCCTCCACTTT; CDR3: CASSLWDLKPPLHF
size: -; D: TRBD2; J: TRBJ2-5; V: TRBV3-1; DNA: TGTGCCAGCAGCGATCTACGACTAGCGGGTCACCAAGAGACCCAGTACTTC; CDR3: CASSDLRLAGHQETQYF
size: many; D: -; J: TRBJ2-6; V: TRBV30; DNA: TGTGCCTGGAGTGACAGGATCTACTCTGGGGCCAACGTCCTGACTTTC; CDR3: CAWSDRIYSGANVLTF
size: once; D: -; J: TRBJ1-2; V: TRBV28; DNA: TGTGCCAGCAGGCTTTCTTACTATGGCTACACCTTC; CDR3: CASRLSYYGYTF
size: -; D: TRBD2; J: TRBJ2-1; V: TRBV5-1; DNA: TGTGCCAGCAGCTTAGGCCTAGCGGGAGATCATGAGCAGTTCTTC; CDR3: CASSLGLAGDHEQFF
size: many; D: -; J: TRBJ1-2; V: TRBV6-1; DNA: TGTGCCACCTCGTCCACGGGGTATGGCTACACCTTC; CDR3: CATSSTGYGYTF
size: many; D: -; J: TRBJ1-1; V: TRBV24-1; DNA: TGTGCCACCAGTGACCCCCGGAAGAGTGGCACTGAAGCTTTCTTT; CDR3: CATSDPRKSGTEAFF
size: -; D: -; J: TRBJ2-7; V: TRBV30; DNA: TGTGCCTGGAATTACAGGACCCACGGGGAGCAGTACTTC; CDR3: CAWNYRTHGEQYF
size: many; D: -; J: TRBJ2-5; V: TRBV20-1; DNA: TGCAGTGCTAGTCGCCCGACACGCCAAGAGACCCAGTACTTC; CDR3: CSASRPTRQETQYF
size: many; D: -; J: TRBJ2-3; V: TRBV20-1; DNA: TGCAGTGCTCCCCAGGCAGCCGGCACAGATACGCAGTATTTT; CDR3: CSAPQAAGTDTQYF
size: -; D: -; J: TRBJ2-7; V: TRBV7-9; DNA: TGTGCCAGCAGCTGGGGGGTCTTAGGGGAGGGGGCCTACGAGCAGTACTTC; CDR3: CASSWGVLGEGAYEQYF
size: many; D: TRBD2; J: TRBJ2-1; V: TRBV9; DNA: TGTGCCAGCAGCGTAACGGGAGGGGATGGGAATGAGCAGTTCTTC; CDR3: CASSVTGGDGNEQFF
size: many; D: TRBD2; J: TRBJ2-7; V: TRBV12-3/TRBV12-4; DNA: TGTGCCAGCAGTCCCTCTAGCGGGAGGGCCTACGAGCAGTACTTC; CDR3: CASSPSSGRAYEQYF
size: -; D: -; J: TRBJ2-3; V: TRBV4-2; DNA: TGTGCCAGCAGCCTCCTGCGTGGCTCCCCGGGGGAGAGGCAGTATTTT; CDR3: CASSLLRGSPGERQYF
size: many; D: -; J: TRBJ1-2; V: TRBV4-2; DNA: TGTGCCAGCAGAGGGGACGGCCTTCTCTATGGCTACACCTTC; CDR3: CASRGDGLLYGYTF
size: few; D: TRBD1; J: TRBJ1-2; V: TRBV4-2; DNA: TGTGCCAGCAGCCAAGAAGGGGACAGGGGGACCCATGGCTATGGCTACACCTTC; CDR3: CASSQEGDRGTHGYGYTF
size: many; D: -; J: TRBJ2-7; V: TRBV11-2; DNA: TGTGCCAGCAGCTACGGCGGCTACGAGCAGTACTTC; CDR3: CASSYGGYEQYF
size: few; D: TRBD2; J: TRBJ2-1; V: TRBV9; DNA: TGTGCCAGCAAGCGGGACTCCTACTACAATGAGCAGTTCTTC; CDR3: CASKRDSYYNEQFF
size: many; D: -; J: TRBJ2-2; V: TRBV5-1; DNA: TGCGCCAGCAGCTTGGCAGGGCCGACCGGGGAGCTGTTTTTT; CDR3: CASSLAGPTGELFF
size: once; D: -; J: TRBJ2-1; V: TRBV5-1; DNA: TGCGCCAGCAGCTTTTCTTATCCCTCGTTAGGGGGCAATGAGCAGTTCTTC; CDR3: CASSFSYPSLGGNEQFF
size: many; D: -; J: TRBJ2-2; V: TRBV2; DNA: TGTGCCAGCAGTTGGGGTAACTTCGCCACGGAGCTGTTTTTT; CDR3: CASSWGNFATELFF
size: -; D: TRBD1; J: TRBJ1-5; V: TRBV9; DNA: TGTGCCAGCAGCGCAGGGGGCGGTAGCAATCAGCCCCAGCATTTT; CDR3: CASSAGGGSNQPQHF
size: few; D: -; J: TRBJ2-6; V: TRBV6-1; DNA: TGTGCCAGCAGCTGGAGCTCTGGGGCCAACGTCCTGACTTTC; CDR3: CASSWSSGANVLTF